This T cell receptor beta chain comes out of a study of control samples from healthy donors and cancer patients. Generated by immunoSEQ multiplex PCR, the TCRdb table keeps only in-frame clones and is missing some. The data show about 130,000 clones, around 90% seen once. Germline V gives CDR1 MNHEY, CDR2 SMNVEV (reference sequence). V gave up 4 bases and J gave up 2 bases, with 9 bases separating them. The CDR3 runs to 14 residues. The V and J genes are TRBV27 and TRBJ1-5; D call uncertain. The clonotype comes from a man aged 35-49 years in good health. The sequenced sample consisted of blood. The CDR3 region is CASSSPGRNQPQHF. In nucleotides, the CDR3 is TGTGCCAGCAGTTCTCCGGGCCGCAATCAGCCCCAGCATTTT.